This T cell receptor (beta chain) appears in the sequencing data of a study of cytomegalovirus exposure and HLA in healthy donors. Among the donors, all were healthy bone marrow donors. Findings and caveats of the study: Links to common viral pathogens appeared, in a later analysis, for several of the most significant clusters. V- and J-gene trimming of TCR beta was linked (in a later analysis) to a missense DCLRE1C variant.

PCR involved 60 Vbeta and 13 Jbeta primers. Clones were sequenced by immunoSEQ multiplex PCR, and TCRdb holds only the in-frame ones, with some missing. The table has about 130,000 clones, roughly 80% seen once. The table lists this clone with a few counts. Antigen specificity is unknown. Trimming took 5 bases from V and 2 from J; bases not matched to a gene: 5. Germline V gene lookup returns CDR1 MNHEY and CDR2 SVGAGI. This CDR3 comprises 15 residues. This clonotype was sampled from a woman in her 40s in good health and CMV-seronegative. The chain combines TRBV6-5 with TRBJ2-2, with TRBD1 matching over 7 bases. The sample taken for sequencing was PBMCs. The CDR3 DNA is TGTGCCAGCAGTCCGGGGACAGCCAACACCGGGGAGCTGTTTTTT. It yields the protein CASSPGTANTGELFF.